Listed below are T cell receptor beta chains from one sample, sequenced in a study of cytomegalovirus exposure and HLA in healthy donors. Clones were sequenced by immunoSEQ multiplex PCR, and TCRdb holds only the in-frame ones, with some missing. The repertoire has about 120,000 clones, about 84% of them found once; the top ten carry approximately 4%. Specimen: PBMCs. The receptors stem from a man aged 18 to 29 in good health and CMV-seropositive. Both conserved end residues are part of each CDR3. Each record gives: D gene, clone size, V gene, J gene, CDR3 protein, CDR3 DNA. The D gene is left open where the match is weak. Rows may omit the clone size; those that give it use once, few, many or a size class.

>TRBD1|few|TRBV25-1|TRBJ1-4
CASSGKRGQGDEKLFF
TGTGCCAGCAGTGGTAAGAGGGGACAGGGTGACGAAAAACTGTTTTTT
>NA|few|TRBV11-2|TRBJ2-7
CASSLVGAAGLGDEQYF
TGTGCCAGCAGCTTAGTGGGAGCGGCGGGGTTAGGGGACGAGCAGTACTTC
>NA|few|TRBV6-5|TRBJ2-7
CASSPSAGATYEQYF
TGTGCCAGCAGTCCCTCGGCAGGGGCGACTTACGAGCAGTACTTC
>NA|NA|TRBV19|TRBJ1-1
CASSVTTGNTEAFF
TGTGCCAGTAGTGTAACTACAGGGAACACTGAAGCTTTCTTT
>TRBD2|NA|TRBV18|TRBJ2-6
CASSRTSRPGANVLTF
TGTGCCAGCTCAAGGACTAGCCGACCTGGGGCCAACGTCCTGACTTTC
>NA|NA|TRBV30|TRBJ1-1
CAWSVARYPVGGTEAFF
TGTGCCTGGAGTGTAGCACGTTACCCCGTTGGGGGGACTGAAGCTTTCTTT
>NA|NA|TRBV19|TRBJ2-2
CASSIFPHDTGELFF
TGTGCCAGTAGTATTTTCCCACATGACACCGGGGAGCTGTTTTTT
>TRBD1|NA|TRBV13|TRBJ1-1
CASSLAPNRGGTEAFF
TGTGCCAGCAGCTTAGCCCCCAACAGGGGTGGGACTGAAGCTTTCTTT
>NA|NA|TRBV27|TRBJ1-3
CASKNSFSGNTIYF
TGTGCCAGCAAAAACAGTTTCTCTGGAAACACCATATATTTT
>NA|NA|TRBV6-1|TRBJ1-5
CASSEFGGYSNQPQHF
TGTGCCAGCAGTGAATTTGGCGGCTATAGCAATCAGCCCCAGCATTTT
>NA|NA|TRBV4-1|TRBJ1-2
CASSQLGGYTF
TGCGCCAGCAGCCAATTGGGCGGCTACACCTTC
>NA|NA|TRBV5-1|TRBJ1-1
CASSLGTTEYTEAFF
TGCGCCAGCAGCTTGGGGACTACAGAGTACACTGAAGCTTTCTTT
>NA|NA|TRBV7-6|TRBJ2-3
CASSLARFQGKDTQYF
TGTGCCAGCAGCTTAGCGAGATTCCAGGGGAAAGATACGCAGTATTTT
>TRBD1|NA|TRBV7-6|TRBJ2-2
CASSSPRQGANTGELFF
TGTGCCAGCAGCTCCCCCCGACAGGGAGCGAACACCGGGGAGCTGTTTTTT
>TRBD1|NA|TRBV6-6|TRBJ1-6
CASRDRGNSPLHF
TGTGCCAGCCGGGACAGGGGGAATTCACCCCTCCACTTT
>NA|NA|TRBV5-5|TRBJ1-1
CASSLVGAPRTEAFF
TGTGCCAGCAGCTTGGTTGGGGCCCCGCGTACTGAAGCTTTCTTT
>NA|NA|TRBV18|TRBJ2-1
CASSPPLISSGEQFF
TGTGCCAGCTCACCACCGCTCATTAGCAGTGGTGAGCAGTTCTTC
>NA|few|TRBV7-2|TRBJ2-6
CASSLDRLGGSGANVLTF
TGTGCCAGCAGCTTAGATAGGTTAGGGGGTTCTGGGGCCAACGTCCTGACTTTC
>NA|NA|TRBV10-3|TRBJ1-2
CAISESSGSNYGYTF
TGTGCCATCAGTGAAAGCTCGGGGTCTAACTATGGCTACACCTTC
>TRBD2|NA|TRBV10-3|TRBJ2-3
CAISESISAGGTDTQYF
TGTGCCATCAGTGAGTCGATATCAGCGGGGGGAACAGATACGCAGTATTTT
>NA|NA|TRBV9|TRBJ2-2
CASSVSSVGAKSGELFF
TGTGCCAGCAGCGTAAGTTCGGTAGGGGCAAAATCCGGGGAGCTGTTTTTT
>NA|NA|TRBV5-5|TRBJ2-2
CASSSVTNTGELFF
TGTGCCAGCAGCTCGGTCACGAACACCGGGGAGCTGTTTTTT
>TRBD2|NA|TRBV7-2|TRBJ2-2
CASSFSGSVSGELFF
TGTGCCAGCAGCTTTAGCGGGAGTGTATCCGGGGAGCTGTTTTTT
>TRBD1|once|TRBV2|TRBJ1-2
CASSEALGQGGYGYTF
TGTGCCAGCAGTGAAGCTTTGGGACAGGGGGGCTATGGCTACACCTTC
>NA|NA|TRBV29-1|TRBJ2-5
CSVERTEQETQYF
TGCAGCGTTGAGAGGACAGAACAAGAGACCCAGTACTTC
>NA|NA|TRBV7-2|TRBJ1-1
CASSLLPGHANTEAFF
TGTGCCAGCAGCCTCCTTCCGGGACACGCGAACACTGAAGCTTTCTTT
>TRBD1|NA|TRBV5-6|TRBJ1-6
CASSLGWTGGVPIPWPLHF
TGTGCCAGCAGCTTGGGATGGACAGGGGGGGTACCTATCCCGTGGCCCCTCCACTTT
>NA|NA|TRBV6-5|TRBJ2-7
CASSDTGTPNEQYF
TGTGCCAGCAGTGACACTGGGACACCAAACGAGCAGTACTTC
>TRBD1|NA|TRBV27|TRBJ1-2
CASSPTGPNYGYTF
TGTGCCAGCAGTCCGACAGGGCCCAACTATGGCTACACCTTC
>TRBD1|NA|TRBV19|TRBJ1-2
CASSPDRDYGYTF
TGTGCCAGTAGTCCTGACAGGGACTATGGCTACACCTTC
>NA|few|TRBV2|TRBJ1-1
CASSVEGGDTEAFF
TGTGCCAGCAGTGTTGAGGGGGGGGATACTGAAGCTTTCTTT
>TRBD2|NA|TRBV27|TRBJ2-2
CASGQVVVVASGNAGELFF
TGTGCCAGCGGCCAGGTGGTGGTCGTCGCTAGCGGGAATGCCGGGGAGCTGTTTTTT